The entry that follows covers one T cell receptor beta chain sequence. Its specificity is unknown. Using its own MiXCR run on the 5' RACE reads, TCRdb lists one record per CDR3 protein. The data contain 350,000 or so distinct CDR3 sequences, 20% to 25% of them singletons. The V and J ends lost 3 bases and 7 bases respectively, with 13 bases between them. CDR3 length: 14 residues. This sample was included in a study of T-cell memory formation after mild COVID-19. Study-wide results and caveats: Later expanders leaned CD4+, whereas day 15 to 85 contracting clones were balanced CD4/CD8.

The chain recombines TRBV12-3 or TRBV12-4 with TRBJ1-5, with a weak D call TRBD1 (5 bases). This TCR was sampled from a man aged 18 to 30 who had mild COVID-19 (a few samples of this study predate the infection). Cell type and time point are not known. The specimen was PBMCs or a T cell subset sorted from them (not recorded which). The CDR3 sequence is CASSFGRGGQPQHF. The CDR3 DNA sequence: TGTGCCAGCAGTTTCGGACGGGGCGGGCAGCCCCAGCATTTT.